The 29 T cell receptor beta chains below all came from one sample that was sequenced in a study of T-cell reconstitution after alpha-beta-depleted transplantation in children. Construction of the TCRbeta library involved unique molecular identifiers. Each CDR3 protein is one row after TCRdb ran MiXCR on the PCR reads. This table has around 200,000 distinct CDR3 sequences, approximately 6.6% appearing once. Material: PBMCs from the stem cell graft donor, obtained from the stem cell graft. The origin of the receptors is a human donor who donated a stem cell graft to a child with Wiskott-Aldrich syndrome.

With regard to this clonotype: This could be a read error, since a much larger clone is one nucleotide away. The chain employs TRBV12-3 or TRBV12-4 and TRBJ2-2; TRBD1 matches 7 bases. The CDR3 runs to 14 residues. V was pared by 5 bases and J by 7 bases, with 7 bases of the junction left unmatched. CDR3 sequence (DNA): TGTGCCAGCAGTGGGGGACAGTACATCGGGGAGCTGTTTTTT. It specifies CASSGGQYIGELFF.

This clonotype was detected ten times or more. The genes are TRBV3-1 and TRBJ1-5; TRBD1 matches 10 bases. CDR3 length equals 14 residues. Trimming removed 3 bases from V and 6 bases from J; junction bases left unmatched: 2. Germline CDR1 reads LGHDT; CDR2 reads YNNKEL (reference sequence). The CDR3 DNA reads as TGTGCCAGCAGCCAGACAGGGGGCTTTCAGCCCCAGCATTTT. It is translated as CASSQTGGFQPQHF.

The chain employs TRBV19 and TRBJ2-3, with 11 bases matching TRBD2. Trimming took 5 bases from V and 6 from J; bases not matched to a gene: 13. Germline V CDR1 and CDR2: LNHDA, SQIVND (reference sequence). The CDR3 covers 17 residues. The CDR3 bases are TGTGCCAGTAGTCAAATGACGGGACTAGCGGAATCGGATACGCAGTATTTT. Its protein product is CASSQMTGLAESDTQYF.

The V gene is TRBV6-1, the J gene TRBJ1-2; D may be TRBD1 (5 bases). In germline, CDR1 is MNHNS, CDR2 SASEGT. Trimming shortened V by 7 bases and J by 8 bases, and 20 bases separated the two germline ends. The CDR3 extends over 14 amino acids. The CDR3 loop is CASNRRRGVEGYTF. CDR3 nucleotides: TGTGCCAGCAACCGCCGGAGAGGGGTAGAAGGCTACACCTTC.

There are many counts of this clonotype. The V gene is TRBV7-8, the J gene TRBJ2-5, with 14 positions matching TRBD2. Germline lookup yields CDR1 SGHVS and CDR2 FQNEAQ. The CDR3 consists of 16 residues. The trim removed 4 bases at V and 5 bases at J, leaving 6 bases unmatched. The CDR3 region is CASSSRTSGGMETQYF. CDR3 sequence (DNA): TGTGCCAGCAGCTCGAGGACTAGCGGGGGGATGGAGACCCAGTACTTC.

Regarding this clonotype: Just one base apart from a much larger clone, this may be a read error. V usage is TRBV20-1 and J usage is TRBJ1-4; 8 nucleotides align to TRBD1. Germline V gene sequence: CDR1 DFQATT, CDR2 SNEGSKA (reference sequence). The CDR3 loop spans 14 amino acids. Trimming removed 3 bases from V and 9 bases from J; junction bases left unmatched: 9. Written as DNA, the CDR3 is TGCAGTGCTAGGGCTGGACAGGGACGGAAAAAACTGTTTTTT. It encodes CSARAGQGRKKLFF.

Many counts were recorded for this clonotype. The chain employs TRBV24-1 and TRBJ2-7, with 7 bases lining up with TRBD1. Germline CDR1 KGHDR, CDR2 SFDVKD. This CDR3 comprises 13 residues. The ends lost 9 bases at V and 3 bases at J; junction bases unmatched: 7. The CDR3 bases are TGTGCCACCGAAGGCAGGGACAGCTACGAGCAGTACTTC. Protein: CATEGRDSYEQYF.

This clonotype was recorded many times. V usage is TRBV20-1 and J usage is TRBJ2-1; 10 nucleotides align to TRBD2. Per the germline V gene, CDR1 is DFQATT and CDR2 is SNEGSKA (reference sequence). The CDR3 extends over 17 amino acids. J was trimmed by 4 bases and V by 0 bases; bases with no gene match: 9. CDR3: CSARDLLLAGPYNEQFF. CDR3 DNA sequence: TGCAGTGCTAGAGATCTTCTACTAGCGGGGCCGTACAATGAGCAGTTCTTC.

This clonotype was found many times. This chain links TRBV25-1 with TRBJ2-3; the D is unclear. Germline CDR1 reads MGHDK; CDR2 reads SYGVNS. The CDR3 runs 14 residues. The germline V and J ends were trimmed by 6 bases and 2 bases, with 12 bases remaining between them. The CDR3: CASRGIGITDTQYF. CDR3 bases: TGTGCCAGCAGGGGGATAGGGATCACAGATACGCAGTATTTT.

CDR3 protein: CASRRPRNTGELFF. In DNA form, the CDR3 reads TGTGCCAGCAGGAGACCCCGGAACACCGGGGAGCTGTTTTTT. The V gene is TRBV7-9, the J gene TRBJ2-2; no definite D call. Trimming took 6 bases from V and 1 from J, leaving 9 bases between them. This CDR3 spans 14 amino acids. Germline V lookup: CDR1 SEHNR, CDR2 FQNEAQ (reference sequence).

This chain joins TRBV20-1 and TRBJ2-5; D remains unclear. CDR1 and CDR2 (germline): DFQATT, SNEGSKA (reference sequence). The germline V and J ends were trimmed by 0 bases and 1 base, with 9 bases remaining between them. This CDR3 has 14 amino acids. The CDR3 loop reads CSARDPRGQETQYF. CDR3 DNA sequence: TGCAGTGCTAGAGATCCAAGAGGCCAAGAGACCCAGTACTTC.

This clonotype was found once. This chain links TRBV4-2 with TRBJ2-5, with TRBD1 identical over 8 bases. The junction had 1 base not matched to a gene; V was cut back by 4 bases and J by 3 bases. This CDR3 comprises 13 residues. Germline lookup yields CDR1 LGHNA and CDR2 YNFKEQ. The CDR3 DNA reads TGTGCCAGCAGCCCGACAGGGGAAGAGACCCAGTACTTC. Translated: CASSPTGEETQYF.

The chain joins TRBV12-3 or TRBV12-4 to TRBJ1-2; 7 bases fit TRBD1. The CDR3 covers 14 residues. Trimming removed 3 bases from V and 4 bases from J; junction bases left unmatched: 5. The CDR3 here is CASSLGQLAYGYTF. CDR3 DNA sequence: TGTGCCAGCAGTTTGGGACAGTTAGCCTATGGCTACACCTTC.

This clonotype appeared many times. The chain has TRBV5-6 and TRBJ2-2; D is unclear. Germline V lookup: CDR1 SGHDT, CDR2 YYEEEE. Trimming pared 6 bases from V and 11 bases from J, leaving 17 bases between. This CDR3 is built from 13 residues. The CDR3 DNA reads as TGTGCCAGCATCTCGGTGCAGAAAGAAGAGCTGTTTTTT. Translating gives CASISVQKEELFF.

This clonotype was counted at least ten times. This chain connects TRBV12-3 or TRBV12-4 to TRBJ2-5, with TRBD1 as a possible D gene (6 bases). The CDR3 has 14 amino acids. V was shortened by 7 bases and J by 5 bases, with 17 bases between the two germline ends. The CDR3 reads CASTRGRGQETQYF. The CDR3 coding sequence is TGTGCCAGCACCCGGGGCAGGGGTCAGGAGACCCAGTACTTC.

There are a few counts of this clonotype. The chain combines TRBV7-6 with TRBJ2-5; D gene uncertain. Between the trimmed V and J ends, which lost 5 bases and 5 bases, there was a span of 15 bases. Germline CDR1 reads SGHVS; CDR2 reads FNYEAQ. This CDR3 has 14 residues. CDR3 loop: CASSPFYGAETQYF. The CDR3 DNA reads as TGTGCCAGCAGCCCCTTTTACGGCGCGGAGACCCAGTACTTC.

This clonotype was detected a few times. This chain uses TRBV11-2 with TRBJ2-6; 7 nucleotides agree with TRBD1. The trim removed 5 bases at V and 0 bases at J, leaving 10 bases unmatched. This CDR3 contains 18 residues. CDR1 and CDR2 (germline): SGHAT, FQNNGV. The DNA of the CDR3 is TGTGCCAGCAGCCTAAGAGGGACAGCCTTCTCTGGGGCCAACGTCCTGACTTTC. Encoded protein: CASSLRGTAFSGANVLTF.

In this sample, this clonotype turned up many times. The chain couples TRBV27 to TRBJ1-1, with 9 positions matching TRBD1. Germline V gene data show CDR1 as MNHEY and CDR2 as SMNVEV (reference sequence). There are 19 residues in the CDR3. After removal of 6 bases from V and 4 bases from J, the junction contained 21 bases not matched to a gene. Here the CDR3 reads CASRADGRWTGDQTTEAFF. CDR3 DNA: TGTGCCAGCAGAGCAGATGGTCGATGGACAGGGGACCAGACCACTGAAGCTTTCTTT.

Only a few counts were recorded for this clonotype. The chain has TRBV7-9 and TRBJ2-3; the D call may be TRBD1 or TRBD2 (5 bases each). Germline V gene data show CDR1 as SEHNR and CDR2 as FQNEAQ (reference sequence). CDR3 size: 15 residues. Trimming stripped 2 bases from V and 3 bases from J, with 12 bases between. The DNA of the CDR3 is TGTGCCAGCAGCTTAATCGGGACCGCTACAGATACGCAGTATTTT. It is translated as CASSLIGTATDTQYF.

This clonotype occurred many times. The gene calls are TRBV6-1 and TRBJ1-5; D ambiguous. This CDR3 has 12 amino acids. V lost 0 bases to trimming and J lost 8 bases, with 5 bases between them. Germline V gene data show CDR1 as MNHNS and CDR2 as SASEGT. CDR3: CASSEAGKPQHF. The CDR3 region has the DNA TGTGCCAGCAGTGAAGCGGGTAAGCCCCAGCATTTT.

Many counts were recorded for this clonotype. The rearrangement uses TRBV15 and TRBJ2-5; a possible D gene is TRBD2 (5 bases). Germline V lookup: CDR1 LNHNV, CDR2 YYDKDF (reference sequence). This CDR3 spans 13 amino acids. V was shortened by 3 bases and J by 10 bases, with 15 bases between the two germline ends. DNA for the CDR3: TGTGCCACCAGCAGGGACTCCCCTCGGCGCCAGTACTTC. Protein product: CATSRDSPRRQYF.

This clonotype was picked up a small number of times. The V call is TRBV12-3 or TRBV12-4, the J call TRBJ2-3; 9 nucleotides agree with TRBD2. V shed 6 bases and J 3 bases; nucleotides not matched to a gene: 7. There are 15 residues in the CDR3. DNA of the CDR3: TGTGCCAGCAGCCCCGGGACTAGCCCAACAGATACGCAGTATTTT. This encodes CASSPGTSPTDTQYF.

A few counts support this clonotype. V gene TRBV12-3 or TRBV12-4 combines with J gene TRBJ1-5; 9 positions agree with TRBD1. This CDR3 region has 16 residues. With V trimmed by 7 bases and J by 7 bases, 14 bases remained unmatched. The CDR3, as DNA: TGTGCCAGCAAACTGGGGGGACAGGGACAGCACCAGCCCCAGCATTTT. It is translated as CASKLGGQGQHQPQHF.

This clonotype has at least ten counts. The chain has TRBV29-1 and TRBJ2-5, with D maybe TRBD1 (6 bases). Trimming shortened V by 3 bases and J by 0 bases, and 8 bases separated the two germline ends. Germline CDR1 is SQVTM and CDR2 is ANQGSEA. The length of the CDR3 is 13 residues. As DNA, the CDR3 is TGCAGCGTTGACAGGGGTGACCAAGAGACCCAGTACTTC. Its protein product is CSVDRGDQETQYF.

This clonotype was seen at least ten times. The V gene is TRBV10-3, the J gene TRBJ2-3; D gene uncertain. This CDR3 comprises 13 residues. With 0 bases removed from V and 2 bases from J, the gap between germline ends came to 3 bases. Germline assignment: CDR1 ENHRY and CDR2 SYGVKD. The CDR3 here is CAISESPTDTQYF. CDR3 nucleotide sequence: TGTGCCATCAGTGAGTCTCCCACAGATACGCAGTATTTT.

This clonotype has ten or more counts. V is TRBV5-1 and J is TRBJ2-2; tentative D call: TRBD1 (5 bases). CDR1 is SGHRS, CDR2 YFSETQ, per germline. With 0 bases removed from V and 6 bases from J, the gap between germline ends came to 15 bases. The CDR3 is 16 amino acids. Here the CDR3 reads CASSLEHPGFPGELFF. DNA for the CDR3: TGCGCCAGCAGCTTGGAACACCCAGGGTTCCCCGGGGAGCTGTTTTTT.

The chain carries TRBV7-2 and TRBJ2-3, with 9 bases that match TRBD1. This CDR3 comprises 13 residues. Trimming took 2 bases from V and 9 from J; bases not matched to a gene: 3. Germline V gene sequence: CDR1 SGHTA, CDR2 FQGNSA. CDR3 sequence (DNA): TGTGCCAGCAGCTTATTTGGGACAGGGACGCAGTATTTT. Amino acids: CASSLFGTGTQYF.

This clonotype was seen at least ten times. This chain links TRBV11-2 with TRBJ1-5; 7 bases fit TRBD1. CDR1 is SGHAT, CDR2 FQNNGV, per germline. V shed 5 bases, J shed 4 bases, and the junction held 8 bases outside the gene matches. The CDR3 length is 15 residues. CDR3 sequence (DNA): TGTGCCAGCAGCCCAACGACAGGGCCAAATCAGCCCCAGCATTTT. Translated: CASSPTTGPNQPQHF.

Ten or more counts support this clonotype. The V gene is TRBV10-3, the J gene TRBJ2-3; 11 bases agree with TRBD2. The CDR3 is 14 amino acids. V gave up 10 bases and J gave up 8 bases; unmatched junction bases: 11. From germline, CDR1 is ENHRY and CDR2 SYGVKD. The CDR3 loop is CATVASGGQGTQYF. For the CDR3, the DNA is TGTGCCACCGTGGCTAGCGGGGGGCAAGGTACGCAGTATTTT.